The 22 T cell receptor beta chains reported below all come from one sample, sequenced in a study of cytomegalovirus exposure and HLA in healthy donors. The PCR employed 60 Vbeta primers together with 13 Jbeta primers. TCRdb keeps only in-frame clones here, not all; method: immunoSEQ multiplex PCR. The table shows fewer than 200,000 clones, with roughly three quarters occurring only once. Sequenced: PBMCs. The receptors were gathered from a man aged 55 to 70 in good health and CMV-seronegative.

Comment on this clone: At one end, the junction sequence differs from germline, possibly due to a read error. The sample contains more than one DNA sequence encoding this CDR3. This rearrangement joins TRBV27 to TRBJ1-6; 10 bases fit TRBD1. The CDR3 spans 18 residues. The germline V gene encodes CDR1 MNHEY and CDR2 SMNVEV (reference sequence). CDR3 bases: TGTGCCAGCAGCTTATTGGGACAGGGGTCAGGCTATAATTCACCCCTCCACTTT. The encoded protein is CASSLLGQGSGYNSPLHF.

This clone was detected only a few times. The rearrangement joins TRBV21-1 to TRBJ2-1; the D call of TRBD2 is as the table states it, not checked on the DNA. TRBV21-1 is listed as a pseudogene. The CDR3 is 12 residues long. This chain's CDR3 is CASSFGDNEQFF. In nucleotides, the CDR3 is TGTGCCAGCAGCTTTGGAGACAATGAGCAGTTCTTC.

This chain links TRBV11-2 with TRBJ2-7; 9 nucleotides align to TRBD1. This CDR3 is built from 13 residues. From germline, CDR1 is SGHAT and CDR2 FQNNGV. V dropped 3 bases and J dropped 4; count of bases not matched to a gene: 1. CDR3 protein: CASSFGTGYEQYF. The CDR3 coding sequence is TGTGCCAGCAGCTTCGGGACAGGGTACGAGCAGTACTTC.

This chain uses TRBV10-3 with TRBJ2-3, with 9 bases lining up with TRBD1. V lost 8 bases, J lost 4 bases, and 10 bases stayed unmatched. The CDR3 loop spans 15 amino acids. Germline loops: CDR1 ENHRY, CDR2 SYGVKD. The CDR3 loop reads CAIGRPGQGADTQYF. The CDR3 nucleotides read TGTGCCATCGGTCGGCCGGGACAGGGTGCAGATACGCAGTATTTT.

J is TRBJ2-5 and V is TRBV5-6; 7 positions agree with TRBD1. There are 14 residues in the CDR3. Germline V CDR1 and CDR2: SGHDT, YYEEEE. The junction had 8 bases not matched to a gene; V was cut back by 4 bases and J by 5 bases. The CDR3 sequence is CASSQGQPRETQYF. The CDR3, as DNA: TGTGCCAGCAGCCAGGGACAGCCTAGGGAGACCCAGTACTTC.

This chain connects TRBV7-2 to TRBJ2-7, with 10 nucleotides matching TRBD1. Germline CDR1 and CDR2: SGHTA and FQGNSA. The CDR3 has 16 residues. Trimming at V came to 4 bases and at J to 5 bases, leaving 11 bases not matched to a gene. The CDR3 nucleotides read TGTGCCAGCAGCTCATCCTCCGGGACAGGGGCCCACGAGCAGTACTTC. As protein: CASSSSSGTGAHEQYF.

The V call is TRBV5-4, the J call TRBJ2-7; 9 bases align to TRBD2. The CDR3 extends over 14 amino acids. Unmatched junction bases numbered 16, after V lost 9 bases and J lost 9 bases. Germline CDR1 is SGHNT and CDR2 is YYREEE (reference sequence). This CDR3 reads CATNRDSGRGGQYF. For the CDR3, the DNA is TGTGCCACTAACCGGGACAGTGGGCGGGGGGGGCAGTACTTC.

This chain links TRBV11-1 with TRBJ1-1, with TRBD1 matching 10 bases. The ends lost 6 bases at V and 5 bases at J; junction bases unmatched: 9. The CDR3 spans 15 residues. CDR1 is SGHAT, CDR2 FQDESV, per germline (reference sequence). The CDR3 loop is CASRPGQGGWTEAFF. CDR3 nucleotide sequence: TGTGCCAGCAGGCCAGGACAGGGGGGGTGGACTGAAGCTTTCTTT.

V is TRBV19 and J is TRBJ1-4, with D hard to call. The CDR3 is 15 residues long. The V gene lost 6 bases and the J gene lost 0 bases, with 11 bases spanning the gap. Germline V gives CDR1 LNHDA, CDR2 SQIVND (reference sequence). The CDR3 coding sequence is TGTGCCAGTAGACTAAACCCTGCAACTAATGAAAAACTGTTTTTT. It encodes CASRLNPATNEKLFF.

V and J are TRBV6-1 and TRBJ1-3; 8 nucleotides match TRBD1. Trimming took 7 bases from V and 9 from J; bases not matched to a gene: 11. The CDR3 extends over 14 amino acids. Germline CDR1 is MNHNS and CDR2 is SASEGT. The CDR3, as DNA: TGTGCCAGCAAGGTCCGGGACAGGATCACCACCATATATTTT. It yields the protein CASKVRDRITTIYF.

The J gene is TRBJ2-1, the V gene TRBV11-1; TRBD2 matches at 8 bases. There are 15 residues in the CDR3. The V and J ends lost 3 bases and 4 bases, in that order; junction bases with no gene match: 5. The V gene's germline CDR1 is SGHAT and CDR2 FQDESV (reference sequence). The CDR3 sequence is CASSFSRGGYNEQFF. The DNA of the CDR3 is TGTGCCAGCAGCTTTTCCCGCGGGGGGTACAATGAGCAGTTCTTC.

The chain is built from TRBV12-5 and TRBJ2-2, with D uncertain. V lost 5 bases and J 12 bases, leaving 10 bases between the germline ends. CDR3 size: 11 residues. Per germline, CDR1 LGHNT and CDR2 FRNRAP. This CDR3 reads CASGPRPKLFF. As DNA, the CDR3 is TGTGCTAGTGGTCCCCGTCCTAAGCTGTTTTTT.

The rearrangement joins TRBV30 to TRBJ1-5, with D maybe TRBD1 (5 bases). V was cut by 1 base and J by 7 bases, with 14 bases left in between. This CDR3 has 14 residues. Per germline, CDR1 GTSNPN and CDR2 SVGIG (reference sequence). The DNA of the CDR3 is TGTGCCTGGAGTGAAGGGGATTCGTGGCAGCCCCAGCATTTT. Its protein product is CAWSEGDSWQPQHF.

The rearrangement uses TRBV6-5 and TRBJ2-1, with TRBD1 identical over 7 bases. Germline V gene lookup returns CDR1 MNHEY and CDR2 SVGAGI. The CDR3 sequence is 15 residues long. V gave up 5 bases and J gave up 8 bases; unmatched junction bases: 12. CDR3 sequence (DNA): TGTGCCAGCAGTACGGACAGGCGAGGTACTTATGAGCAGTTCTTC. This encodes CASSTDRRGTYEQFF.

V usage is TRBV11-3 and J usage is TRBJ1-1; no clear D. V shed 8 bases and J shed 8 bases, with 6 bases lying between them. The CDR3 is 9 amino acids. CDR1 is SGHNT and CDR2 is YENEEA in the germline V gene. The CDR3 bases are TGTGCCAGCCCGTCCGAAGCTTTCTTT. Translating it yields CASPSEAFF.

CDR3 in amino acids: CSVVTGANVLTF. The CDR3 DNA reads TGCAGCGTTGTCACTGGGGCCAACGTCCTGACTTTC. V usage is TRBV29-1 and J usage is TRBJ2-6; no reliable D call. This CDR3 region has 12 residues. Germline values: CDR1 SQVTM, CDR2 ANQGSEA. Deletions cut 4 bases from V and 2 bases from J, with 3 bases between.

The CDR3 DNA follows: TGTGCCAGTAGTACAGGGAACCAAGAGACCCAGTACTTC. Its translation: CASSTGNQETQYF. The rearrangement uses TRBV19 and TRBJ2-5; D perhaps matches TRBD1 (5 bases). The V end lost 4 bases, the J end lost 0 bases, and 6 bases lay between the germline ends. The CDR3 runs 13 residues. In germline, CDR1 is LNHDA, CDR2 SQIVND (reference sequence).

The rearrangement joins TRBV11-3 to TRBJ2-2; 9 bases are a match to TRBD1. This CDR3 contains 15 residues. The J segment lost 5 bases and the V segment lost 7 bases, leaving 8 bases of the junction unmatched. Looked up from germline, CDR1 is SGHNT and CDR2 is YENEEA. The chain's CDR3 is CASKWGQGETGELFF. The CDR3 DNA sequence: TGTGCCAGCAAATGGGGACAGGGAGAAACCGGGGAGCTGTTTTTT.

The genes are TRBV5-1 and TRBJ2-2; D uncertain. Trimming took off 5 bases at V and 8 bases at J, with 7 bases between the two ends. This CDR3 region has 11 residues. The V gene's germline CDR1 is SGHRS and CDR2 YFSETQ. The CDR3 coding sequence is TGCGCCAGCAGGGGCCAGGGGGAGCTGTTTTTT. Residues: CASRGQGELFF.

This chain connects TRBV4-2 to TRBJ2-1; weak D call: TRBD2 (6 bases). Deletions cut 3 bases from V and 0 bases from J, with 9 bases between. Germline V CDR1 and CDR2: LGHNA, YNFKEQ. The CDR3 runs to 15 residues. The CDR3 sequence is CASSQLASSYNEQFF. The CDR3 nucleotides are TGTGCCAGCAGCCAGCTAGCGTCCTCCTACAATGAGCAGTTCTTC.

This clone was seen more than once but under ten times. The rearrangement links TRBV7-2 to TRBJ2-3, with TRBD2 as a possible D gene (6 bases). Germline CDR1 is SGHTA and CDR2 is FQGNSA. Trimming pared 6 bases from V and 0 bases from J, leaving 13 bases between. The CDR3 length is 15 residues. The CDR3 nucleotides read TGTGCCAGCAGGACCTTAAGCGGGAGCACAGATACGCAGTATTTT. Residues: CASRTLSGSTDTQYF.

The rearrangement links TRBV7-8 to TRBJ2-2, with TRBD2 identical over 8 bases. Germline lookup yields CDR1 SGHVS and CDR2 FQNEAQ. V lost 4 bases to trimming and J lost 4 bases; unmatched junction nucleotides: 8. CDR3 length: 16 amino acids. The CDR3 DNA follows: TGTGCCAGCAGCTCAGGGGTACTAGCGGCCACCGGGGAGCTGTTTTTT. Its translation is CASSSGVLAATGELFF.